These 21 T cell receptor beta chains were sequenced from one sample in a study of identical twins. MiXCR was run by TCRdb on the 5' RACE reads, yielding one entry per CDR3 protein. The sample lists 200,000 to 250,000 distinct CDR3 sequences; less than 8% were seen once. These data are also associated with another study on yellow fever vaccine responses in identical twins.

Sequenced material: memory (CD45RO+) T cells sorted from blood. Receptors were obtained from a woman between 18 and 29 years old in good health.

This clonotype was picked up a small number of times. The chain combines TRBV12-3 or TRBV12-4 with TRBJ1-2; D remains ambiguous. V lost 5 bases to trimming and J lost 4 bases, with 17 bases between them. This CDR3 has 15 residues. CDR3: CASSPVGRAPYGYTF. In DNA form, the CDR3 reads TGTGCCAGCAGTCCCGTGGGCCGCGCTCCCTATGGCTACACCTTC.

This sequence joins TRBV11-2 and TRBJ2-1; maybe TRBD1 (7 bases). CDR1 and CDR2 (germline): SGHAT, FQNNGV. Trimming shortened V by 3 bases and J by 2 bases, and 14 bases separated the two germline ends. This CDR3 is built from 16 residues. The CDR3 coding sequence is TGTGCCAGCAGCTTGTCCGGCAGGGGGGCCTACAATGAGCAGTTCTTC. This encodes CASSLSGRGAYNEQFF. Full variable domain (outside the CDR3, taken from reference TRBV11-2 and TRBJ2-1): EAGVAQSPRYKIIEKRQSVAFWCNPISGHATLYWYQQILGQGPKLLIQFQNNGVVDDSQLPKDRFSAERLKGVDSTLKIQPAKLEDSAVYLCASSLSGRGAYNEQFFGPGTRLTVL.

The V and J genes are TRBV6-1 and TRBJ2-4; 8 nucleotides match TRBD1. CDR3 length equals 14 residues. V was pared by 8 bases and J by 2 bases, with 5 bases of the junction left unmatched. Germline V gives CDR1 MNHNS, CDR2 SASEGT. Here the CDR3 reads CASSGQVPKNIQYF. DNA of the CDR3: TGTGCCAGCTCGGGACAGGTACCCAAAAACATTCAGTACTTC.

This sequence joins TRBV20-1 and TRBJ1-2; D remains unclear. V lost 6 bases to trimming and J lost 3 bases, with 17 bases between them. The CDR3 consists of 14 residues. Germline CDR1 reads DFQATT; CDR2 reads SNEGSKA (reference sequence). The CDR3 loop is CSAVIEGADYGYTF. CDR3 DNA: TGCAGTGCCGTTATCGAGGGAGCGGACTATGGCTACACCTTC.

This clonotype was observed a handful of times. The chain joins TRBV4-2 to TRBJ2-5, with D possibly TRBD2 on 5 matching bases. Germline-derived CDR1 and CDR2 are LGHNA and YNFKEQ. This CDR3 spans 16 amino acids. V lost 0 bases to trimming and J lost 4 bases, with 15 bases between them. The DNA for the CDR3 is TGTGCCAGCAGCCAAGACTCTTCGGACTTGGGAGAGACCCAGTACTTC. It codes for CASSQDSSDLGETQYF.

The chain links TRBV20-1 to TRBJ2-7, with 9 bases identical to TRBD1. Germline assignment: CDR1 DFQATT and CDR2 SNEGSKA (reference sequence). Trimming at V came to 3 bases and at J to 1 base, leaving 7 bases not matched to a gene. This CDR3 has 15 amino acids. The CDR3 protein is CSARSHRGLSYEQYF. CDR3 in DNA: TGCAGTGCTAGGTCCCACAGGGGGCTGTCCTACGAGCAGTACTTC.

This chain connects TRBV10-3 to TRBJ2-5, with 7 bases that match TRBD1. Trimming at V came to 5 bases and at J to 7 bases, leaving 10 bases not matched to a gene. This CDR3 is built from 14 residues. Germline assignment: CDR1 ENHRY and CDR2 SYGVKD. CDR3 sequence: CAISWDSRAGTQYF. The CDR3 nucleotides are TGTGCCATCAGTTGGGACAGTCGAGCCGGGACCCAGTACTTC.

This clonotype came up many times. The chain links TRBV12-3 or TRBV12-4 to TRBJ2-7; no definite D call. Trimming took 5 bases from V and 6 from J, leaving 11 bases between them. The CDR3 length is 12 residues. The CDR3 nucleotides are TGTGCCAGCAGTCGGCACCTAGGCGAGCAGTACTTC. Encoded protein: CASSRHLGEQYF.

This clonotype occurred a few times. This chain uses TRBV4-2 with TRBJ2-6, with D unresolved. V was clipped by 1 base and J by 1 base, with 8 bases between them. CDR3 length: 16 residues. CDR1 and CDR2 from the germline V gene are LGHNA and YNFKEQ. The CDR3 is CASSQGAESGANVLTF. The CDR3 DNA is TGTGCCAGCAGCCAAGGGGCCGAGTCTGGGGCCAACGTCCTGACTTTC.

This clonotype was found many times. This rearrangement joins TRBV15 to TRBJ2-1; D not certain. Germline V gives CDR1 LNHNV, CDR2 YYDKDF (reference sequence). V lost 3 bases and J lost 0, with 9 bases in between. This CDR3 region has 15 residues. CDR3: CATSRGSSSYNEQFF. The CDR3 DNA follows: TGTGCCACCAGCAGGGGTTCGAGCTCCTACAATGAGCAGTTCTTC.

This clonotype showed up many times. This chain links TRBV5-1 with TRBJ2-1, with unresolved D. The CDR3 spans 13 residues. Trimming left V 0 bases short and J 7 bases short, with 8 bases between. The V gene's germline CDR1 is SGHRS and CDR2 YFSETQ. Here the CDR3 DNA reads TGCGCCAGCAGCTTGGTGCTGGGTAATGAGCAGTTCTTC. Amino acid sequence: CASSLVLGNEQFF.

The J gene is TRBJ2-7, the V gene TRBV3-1; 11 nucleotides align to TRBD2. The CDR3 spans 15 residues. J lost 6 bases, V lost 0 bases, and 4 bases had no gene match. Looked up from germline, CDR1 is LGHDT and CDR2 is YNNKEL (reference sequence). The CDR3 DNA follows: TGTGCCAGCAGCCAAGAACTAGCGGGGGCTTCCGAGCAGTACTTC. Encoded protein: CASSQELAGASEQYF.

DNA of the CDR3: TGTGCCAGCTCACCCCAACAGGATTCCTACAATGAGCAGTTCTTC. Translation: CASSPQQDSYNEQFF. The rearrangement links TRBV18 to TRBJ2-1; tentative D call: TRBD1 (5 bases). The CDR3 spans 15 residues. Trimming left V 3 bases short and J 1 base short, with 10 bases between. Germline V CDR1 and CDR2: KGHSH, LQKENI.

V usage is TRBV19 and J usage is TRBJ2-5; 8 bases line up with TRBD2. With 3 bases clipped from V and 4 bases from J, the junction kept 7 bases outside the gene matches. Germline V gene lookup returns CDR1 LNHDA and CDR2 SQIVND (reference sequence). This CDR3 region has 15 residues. CDR3 nucleotides: TGTGCCAGTAGTATCAAAGGCGGGGGGAGAGAGACCCAGTACTTC. Its protein is CASSIKGGGRETQYF.

Many counts were recorded for this clonotype. V is TRBV28 and J is TRBJ2-7, with 10 bases identical to TRBD2. Germline V gene data show CDR1 as MDHEN and CDR2 as SYDVKM. This CDR3 spans 16 amino acids. J lost 0 bases, V lost 6 bases, and 8 bases had no gene match. CDR3 nucleotides: TGTGCCAGCAGGTCTGGAGGACTAGCGGACTCCTACGAGCAGTACTTC. It yields the protein CASRSGGLADSYEQYF.

V gene TRBV9 combines with J gene TRBJ2-3; 7 positions match TRBD1. Looked up from germline, CDR1 is SGDLS and CDR2 is YYNGEE. This CDR3 is 16 amino acids long. J gave up 6 bases and V 0 bases, and 10 bases lay outside the gene matches. CDR3: CASSVEGAGPADTQYF. DNA for the CDR3: TGTGCCAGCAGCGTAGAGGGGGCAGGGCCCGCGGATACGCAGTATTTT.

This clonotype came up a few times. The V and J genes are TRBV6-5 and TRBJ2-5, with D perhaps matching TRBD1 (5 bases). V lost 2 bases and J lost 4, with 14 bases in between. The CDR3 runs 15 residues. Germline CDR1 is MNHEY and CDR2 is SVGAGI. The CDR3 nucleotides are TGTGCCAGCAGTTACAGTACAGGCAGTGGAGAGACCCAGTACTTC. Its translation: CASSYSTGSGETQYF.

The chain combines TRBV6-1 with TRBJ2-3; no firm D call. Germline lookup yields CDR1 MNHNS and CDR2 SASEGT. The CDR3 extends over 15 amino acids. Trimming took off 6 bases at V and 2 bases at J, with 15 bases between the two ends. CDR3 amino acids: CASRTQLGHTDTQYF. Here the CDR3 DNA reads TGTGCCAGCAGGACCCAGCTGGGTCACACAGATACGCAGTATTTT.

This clonotype was observed at least ten times. The chain couples TRBV5-1 to TRBJ2-1; D ambiguous. V gave up 4 bases and J gave up 6 bases, with 17 bases separating them. The germline V gene encodes CDR1 SGHRS and CDR2 YFSETQ. The length of the CDR3 is 15 residues. In DNA form, the CDR3 reads TGCGCCAGCAGCCCTGGACCGGGTTTGGGCAATGAGCAGTTCTTC. This translates into CASSPGPGLGNEQFF.

This clonotype was seen many times. This chain joins TRBV24-1 and TRBJ2-1; tentative D call: TRBD2 (5 bases). Per germline, CDR1 KGHDR and CDR2 SFDVKD. V dropped 8 bases and J dropped 7 bases, with 20 bases sitting between them. This CDR3 has 15 residues. CDR3 nucleotide sequence: TGTGCCACCATCCACGTCCCGGACTTGGTGAATGAGCAGTTCTTC. It codes for CATIHVPDLVNEQFF.

At least ten counts were recorded for this clonotype. The chain carries TRBV20-1 and TRBJ1-5, with a tentative D call TRBD1 (5 bases). CDR3 length equals 14 residues. V was clipped by 5 bases and J by 2 bases, with 13 bases between them. In germline, CDR1 is DFQATT, CDR2 SNEGSKA (reference sequence). This CDR3 is CSAGTLRGNQPQHF. The CDR3 nucleotides are TGCAGTGCTGGGACGTTGAGGGGCAATCAGCCCCAGCATTTT.